What follows are 31 T cell receptor beta chains derived from one specimen sequenced in a study of radiotherapy plus CTLA-4 blockade in lung cancer. Clones were sequenced by immunoSEQ multiplex PCR, and TCRdb holds only the in-frame ones, with some missing. Here the sample spans about 87,000 clones, around nine tenths being singletons. Material: peripheral blood, obtained from a patient treated with radiotherapy plus ipilimumab. The receptors derive from a human donor with non-small cell lung cancer that progressed on radiotherapy plus ipilimumab.

V and J are TRBV15 and TRBJ2-3; D call uncertain. Germline V gene lookup returns CDR1 LNHNV and CDR2 YYDKDF (reference sequence). This CDR3 spans 15 amino acids. The V gene lost 0 bases and the J gene lost 0 bases, with 7 bases spanning the gap. The CDR3 protein is CATSRDDISTDTQYF. The CDR3 DNA reads TGTGCCACCAGCAGAGATGATATCAGCACAGATACGCAGTATTTT.

This clone was found once. The chain recombines TRBV14 with TRBJ2-7; 9 positions match TRBD2. This CDR3 comprises 14 residues. The V gene's germline CDR1 is SGHDN and CDR2 FVKESK. Germline trimming cut 4 bases from V and 7 bases from J; bases unmatched to any gene: 8. The CDR3 protein is CASSLLAGVGEQYF. DNA of the CDR3: TGTGCCAGCAGCCTCTTAGCGGGAGTCGGGGAGCAGTACTTC.

The rearrangement links TRBV15 to TRBJ2-7, with 7 positions matching TRBD1. The length of the CDR3 is 13 residues. Per the germline V gene, CDR1 is LNHNV and CDR2 is YYDKDF (reference sequence). Germline trimming cut 6 bases from V and 5 bases from J; bases unmatched to any gene: 7. This CDR3 is CATSQGVQNEQYF. CDR3 nucleotides: TGTGCCACCAGTCAGGGGGTCCAGAACGAGCAGTACTTC.

The chain couples TRBV27 to TRBJ1-1; D is unresolved. From germline, CDR1 is MNHEY and CDR2 SMNVEV (reference sequence). The ends were cut back, 2 bases at V and 1 base at J, with 8 bases in the middle. The CDR3 runs to 14 residues. As DNA, the CDR3 is TGTGCCAGCAGTTTAAGAGGTTGGAACACTGAAGCTTTCTTT. This gives the protein CASSLRGWNTEAFF.

Note on this clone: The sample holds other DNA sequences that translate to the same CDR3. The rearrangement joins TRBV5-1 to TRBJ2-3; 10 bases line up with TRBD2. The CDR3 runs to 16 residues. Unmatched junction bases numbered 2, after V lost 0 bases and J lost 1 base. Germline V gene data show CDR1 as SGHRS and CDR2 as YFSETQ. The CDR3, as DNA: TGCGCCAGCAGCTTGGGTGGGACTAGCGGCACAGATACGCAGTATTTT. Translated: CASSLGGTSGTDTQYF.

The rearrangement links TRBV19 to TRBJ2-3; no clear D gene. CDR3 size: 12 residues. Germline-derived CDR1 and CDR2 are LNHDA and SQIVND (reference sequence). Deletions cut 5 bases from V and 6 bases from J, with 9 bases between. For the CDR3, the DNA is TGTGCCAGTAGTCCCCTCGGGGATACGCAGTATTTT. Residues: CASSPLGDTQYF.

J is TRBJ1-2 and V is TRBV19; possible D gene TRBD1, 5 bases. Germline loops: CDR1 LNHDA, CDR2 SQIVND (reference sequence). Trimming took off 0 bases at V and 9 bases at J, with 11 bases between the two ends. The CDR3 extends over 13 amino acids. This CDR3 is CASSIDWRGSYTF. CDR3 nucleotides: TGTGCCAGTAGTATAGATTGGCGGGGGAGCTACACCTTC.

V gene TRBV7-3 combines with J gene TRBJ2-7; 9 nucleotides agree with TRBD1. The ends lost 4 bases at V and 6 bases at J; junction bases unmatched: 4. This CDR3 comprises 13 residues. Per the germline V gene, CDR1 is SGHTA and CDR2 is FQGTGA. The CDR3 DNA is TGTGCCAGCAGCTGGGGACAGGGATCCGAGCAGTACTTC. Its translation: CASSWGQGSEQYF.

V usage is TRBV18 and J usage is TRBJ2-7; perhaps TRBD1 as D (6 bases). Per germline, CDR1 KGHSH and CDR2 LQKENI. The length of the CDR3 is 14 residues. Trimming left V 0 bases short and J 6 bases short, with 12 bases between. The CDR3 DNA sequence: TGTGCCAGCTCACCACCAGGGGGATGGGGCGAGCAGTACTTC. As protein: CASSPPGGWGEQYF.

The chain recombines TRBV7-3 with TRBJ2-3; D may correspond to TRBD1 or TRBD2 (6 bases each). Germline V gene lookup returns CDR1 SGHTA and CDR2 FQGTGA. V lost 1 base and J 0 bases, leaving 11 bases between the germline ends. The CDR3 spans 16 residues. CDR3 sequence: CASSLIEGGSTDTQYF. The CDR3 nucleotides read TGTGCCAGCAGCTTAATCGAGGGGGGTAGCACAGATACGCAGTATTTT. Filled out from reference TRBV7-3 and TRBJ2-3, the complete variable domain reads GAGVSQTPSNKVTEKGKYVELRCDPISGHTALYWYRQSLGQGPEFLIYFQGTGAADDSGLPNDRFFAVRPEGSVSTLKIQRTERGDSAVYLCASSLIEGGSTDTQYFGPGTRLTVL.

The chain links TRBV6-1 to TRBJ2-7; 10 positions match TRBD2. CDR3 size: 16 residues. V lost 1 base and J lost 3; bases outside the gene matches: 6. Germline-derived CDR1 and CDR2 are MNHNS and SASEGT. This CDR3 is CASSEGVAGGYYEQYF. CDR3 nucleotide sequence: TGTGCCAGCAGTGAAGGGGTAGCGGGGGGATACTACGAGCAGTACTTC.

This chain uses TRBV5-6 with TRBJ1-5; no definite D call. V was cut by 0 bases and J by 7 bases, with 11 bases left in between. Germline loops: CDR1 SGHDT, CDR2 YYEEEE. The CDR3 runs 14 residues. Here the CDR3 DNA reads TGTGCCAGCAGCTTGGGCTCGGGGAACCAGCCCCAGCATTTT. Its protein product is CASSLGSGNQPQHF.

The chain has TRBV6-4 and TRBJ1-1; no definite D call. Germline V gene sequence: CDR1 MRHNA, CDR2 SNTAGT. The CDR3 totals 13 residues. Trimming removed 0 bases at V and 4 bases at J, with 6 bases between. The CDR3 protein is CASSDSEGTEAFF. Written as DNA, the CDR3 is TGTGCCAGCAGTGACTCGGAGGGCACTGAAGCTTTCTTT.

J is TRBJ2-7 and V is TRBV10-3; TRBD2 aligns across 9 bases. Germline V CDR1 and CDR2: ENHRY, SYGVKD. V was pared by 8 bases and J by 1 base, with 6 bases of the junction left unmatched. CDR3 size: 14 residues. CDR3 in amino acids: CAIGGLAPSYEQYF. CDR3 in DNA: TGTGCCATCGGGGGACTAGCTCCTTCCTACGAGCAGTACTTC.

The CDR3 DNA is TGTGCCAGCAGTGGGATGGGGTGGGTCCCCAACGACTATGGCTACACCTTC. Amino acid sequence: CASSGMGWVPNDYGYTF. J is TRBJ1-2 and V is TRBV2, with D uncertain. Per germline, CDR1 SNHLY and CDR2 FYNNEI. V was cut by 4 bases and J by 3 bases, with 21 bases left in between. The CDR3 runs to 17 residues.

J is TRBJ1-2 and V is TRBV19; a weak D match, TRBD1 (5 bases). Between the trimmed V and J ends, which lost 5 bases and 7 bases, there was a span of 17 bases. This CDR3 has 14 amino acids. Germline-derived CDR1 and CDR2 are LNHDA and SQIVND (reference sequence). The CDR3 DNA sequence: TGTGCCAGTAGTCCCAGGGACCGGGACGGTGGCTACACCTTC. It is translated as CASSPRDRDGGYTF.

In this sample, this clone turned up once. The V gene is TRBV10-1, the J gene TRBJ2-7; D might be TRBD1 (5 bases). CDR3 size: 13 residues. Trimming removed 4 bases at V and 5 bases at J, with 12 bases between. Germline CDR1 is WNHNN and CDR2 is SYGVQD (reference sequence). The CDR3 DNA reads as TGCGCCAGCAGTGGTAGCAGGGTAAACGAGCAGTACTTC. Translating it yields CASSGSRVNEQYF.

V usage is TRBV2 and J usage is TRBJ2-6; tentative D call: TRBD2 (5 bases). Germline values: CDR1 SNHLY, CDR2 FYNNEI. CDR3 length: 16 residues. Trimming took 6 bases from V and 4 from J, leaving 16 bases between them. CDR3 DNA sequence: TGTGCCAGCAGGCTTGGCCTAGCAGAAGGGGCCAACGTCCTGACTTTC. Its translation is CASRLGLAEGANVLTF.

V is TRBV6-6 and J is TRBJ1-6, with D tentatively TRBD1 (5 bases). Germline assignment: CDR1 MNHNY and CDR2 SVGAGI (reference sequence). Between the trimmed V and J ends, which lost 4 bases and 7 bases, there was a span of 11 bases. The CDR3 spans 14 residues. The CDR3 coding sequence is TGTGCCAGCAGTTTAGCCGGGACCAATTCACCCCTCCACTTT. This encodes CASSLAGTNSPLHF.

The rearrangement links TRBV5-1 to TRBJ2-6; D is ambiguous. Trimming left V 2 bases short and J 4 bases short, with 7 bases between. The CDR3 consists of 14 residues. Per germline, CDR1 SGHRS and CDR2 YFSETQ. CDR3 protein: CASSLAQGANVLTF. DNA of the CDR3: TGCGCCAGCAGCTTAGCTCAGGGGGCCAACGTCCTGACTTTC.

The count of this clone is one. The chain has TRBV7-2 and TRBJ2-2; D might be TRBD2 (5 bases). Between the trimmed V and J ends, which lost 1 base and 2 bases, there was a span of 11 bases. This CDR3 has 16 amino acids. The germline CDR1 and CDR2 sequences are SGHTA and FQGNSA. CDR3 coding DNA: TGTGCCAGCAGCTTAGGATCCGGGGATAACACCGGGGAGCTGTTTTTT. This gives the protein CASSLGSGDNTGELFF.

The CDR3 DNA reads as TGTGCCAGCAGCAACCTCGGAGGGAGAAACACCATATATTTT. Its protein is CASSNLGGRNTIYF. The rearrangement joins TRBV7-9 to TRBJ1-3; D is uncertain. CDR3 length: 14 amino acids. V dropped 5 bases and J dropped 5 bases, with 13 bases sitting between them. CDR1 is SEHNR, CDR2 FQNEAQ, per germline (reference sequence).

V usage is TRBV5-1 and J usage is TRBJ1-2; no definite D call. The germline CDR1 and CDR2 sequences are SGHRS and YFSETQ. CDR3 length: 15 amino acids. The V end lost 0 bases, the J end lost 6 bases, and 15 bases lay between the germline ends. Here the CDR3 DNA reads TGCGCCAGCAGCTTGGGGGCAGCCCTTGGTGATGGCTACACCTTC. Its translation: CASSLGAALGDGYTF.

This sequence joins TRBV19 and TRBJ1-6; 8 nucleotides line up with TRBD1. The CDR3 is 13 amino acids. CDR1 is LNHDA and CDR2 is SQIVND in the germline V gene (reference sequence). V dropped 7 bases and J dropped 7; count of bases not matched to a gene: 3. CDR3 protein: CASTTGANSPLHF. The DNA for the CDR3 is TGTGCCAGTACGACAGGGGCAAATTCACCCCTCCACTTT.

The chain joins TRBV5-1 to TRBJ1-1; 12 nucleotides line up with TRBD1. The CDR3 is 14 residues long. Looked up from germline, CDR1 is SGHRS and CDR2 is YFSETQ. V trimming: 4 bases; J trimming: 8 bases; junction bases outside the gene matches: 6. The CDR3 DNA follows: TGCGCCAGCAGCAAGGGACAGGGGGCCGAAGAAGCTTTCTTT. Translated: CASSKGQGAEEAFF.

This clone is a singleton in its sample. The rearrangement links TRBV11-3 to TRBJ2-7; D might be TRBD1 or TRBD2, each matching 5 bases. This CDR3 comprises 12 residues. Trimming removed 5 bases from V and 12 bases from J, with 17 bases in between. Germline CDR1 SGHNT, CDR2 YENEEA. The CDR3 DNA follows: TGTGCCAGCAGCCCCGGGGACCGACCGGGGTACTTC. Encoded protein: CASSPGDRPGYF.

This chain links TRBV5-1 with TRBJ2-5, with D possibly matching TRBD2 (5 bases). Germline assignment: CDR1 SGHRS and CDR2 YFSETQ. V lost 2 bases to trimming and J lost 2 bases, with 7 bases between them. The CDR3 covers 13 residues. The CDR3 spells CASSFSGQETQYF. The DNA of the CDR3 is TGCGCCAGCAGCTTTTCGGGGCAAGAGACCCAGTACTTC.

The rearrangement links TRBV19 to TRBJ1-2; a weak D match, TRBD1 (6 bases). The CDR3 consists of 14 residues. In germline, CDR1 is LNHDA, CDR2 SQIVND (reference sequence). V was cut by 7 bases and J by 0 bases, with 12 bases left in between. The CDR3 nucleotides are TGTGCCAGTACAGGGGCGATTTCTAACTATGGCTACACCTTC. Protein product: CASTGAISNYGYTF.

The CDR3 DNA is TGCGCCAGCAGCCAAGATCTTCCGGCAGGTGGCTACACCTTC. Amino acid sequence: CASSQDLPAGGYTF. The J gene is TRBJ1-2, the V gene TRBV4-1; D not certain. V lost 0 bases and J 7 bases, leaving 12 bases between the germline ends. The CDR3 runs to 14 residues. Per the germline V gene, CDR1 is MGHRA and CDR2 is YSYEKL.

This rearrangement joins TRBV7-8 to TRBJ1-1; TRBD1 aligns across 8 bases. The CDR3 runs to 14 residues. Trimming took 2 bases from V and 3 from J; bases not matched to a gene: 2. Germline V gene sequence: CDR1 SGHVS, CDR2 FQNEAQ. The DNA for the CDR3 is TGTGCCAGCAGCTTACAGGGGGCGGACACTGAAGCTTTCTTT. As protein: CASSLQGADTEAFF.

V is TRBV7-2 and J is TRBJ1-2; possible D gene TRBD1, 5 bases. Germline V lookup: CDR1 SGHTA, CDR2 FQGNSA. The CDR3 is 14 amino acids. V was shortened by 4 bases and J by 6 bases, with 15 bases between the two germline ends. The CDR3, as DNA: TGTGCCAGCAGCTCTTATTTAGGGGTAGATGGCTACACCTTC. Protein: CASSSYLGVDGYTF.